This T cell receptor (beta chain) comes out of a study of blood T cell repertoires in COVID-19. The overall study: The samples span acute and convalescent COVID-19 from the United States, Italy and Spain.

It was during active infection that Seattle patients were enrolled and then longitudinally followed. The V segment lost 8 bases and the J segment 3 bases; nucleotides outside the gene matches: 6. The CDR3 is 14 residues long. The V gene's germline CDR1 is MGHDK and CDR2 SYGVNS. In the authors' workflow: Nucleated cell number was recorded as an estimate derived from reference gene primer amplification. This table comes from immunoSEQ multiplex PCR, and its TCRdb copy is limited to in-frame clones, with some not included. D and trimming were read from the DNA, whereas the V and J calls and clone size are those reported in that table. The data show fewer than 300,000 clones, with roughly four fifths seen just once and around 14% held by the top ten.

The chain links TRBV25-1 to TRBJ2-1, with TRBD2 matching over 8 bases. Sample: peripheral blood. The TCR originated in a person aged 70 to 85 with COVID-19, enrolled during active disease. The CDR3 region has the DNA TGTGCCAGCGGCAGGAGCGGGAGCTACAATGAGCAGTTCTTC. It translates to CASGRSGSYNEQFF.